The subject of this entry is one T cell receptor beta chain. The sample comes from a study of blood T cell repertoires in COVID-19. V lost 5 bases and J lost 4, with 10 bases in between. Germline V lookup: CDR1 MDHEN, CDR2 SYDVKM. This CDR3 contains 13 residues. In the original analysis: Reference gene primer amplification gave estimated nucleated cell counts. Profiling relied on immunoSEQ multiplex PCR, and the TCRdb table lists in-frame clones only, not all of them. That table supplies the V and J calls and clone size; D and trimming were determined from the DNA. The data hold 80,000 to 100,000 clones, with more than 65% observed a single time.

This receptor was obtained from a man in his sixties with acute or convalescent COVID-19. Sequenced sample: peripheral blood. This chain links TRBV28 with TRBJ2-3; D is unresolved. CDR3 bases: TGTGCCAGCAGTGACTGGTCTCCAGATACGCAGTATTTT. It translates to CASSDWSPDTQYF.